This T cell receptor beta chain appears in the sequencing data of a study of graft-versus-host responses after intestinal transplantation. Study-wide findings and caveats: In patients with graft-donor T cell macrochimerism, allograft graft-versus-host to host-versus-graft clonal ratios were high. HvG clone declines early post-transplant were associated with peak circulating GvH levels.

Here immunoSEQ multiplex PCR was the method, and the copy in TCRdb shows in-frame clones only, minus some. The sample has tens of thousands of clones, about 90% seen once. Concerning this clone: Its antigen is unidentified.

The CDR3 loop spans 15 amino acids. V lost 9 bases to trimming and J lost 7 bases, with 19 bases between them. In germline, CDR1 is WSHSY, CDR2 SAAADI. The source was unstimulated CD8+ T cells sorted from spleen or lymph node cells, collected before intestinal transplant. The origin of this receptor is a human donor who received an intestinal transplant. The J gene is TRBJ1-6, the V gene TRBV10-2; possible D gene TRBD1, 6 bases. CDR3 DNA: TGCGCCAGTACCAACAGGGCCTGGGAGAATTCACCCCTCCACTTT. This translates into CASTNRAWENSPLHF.